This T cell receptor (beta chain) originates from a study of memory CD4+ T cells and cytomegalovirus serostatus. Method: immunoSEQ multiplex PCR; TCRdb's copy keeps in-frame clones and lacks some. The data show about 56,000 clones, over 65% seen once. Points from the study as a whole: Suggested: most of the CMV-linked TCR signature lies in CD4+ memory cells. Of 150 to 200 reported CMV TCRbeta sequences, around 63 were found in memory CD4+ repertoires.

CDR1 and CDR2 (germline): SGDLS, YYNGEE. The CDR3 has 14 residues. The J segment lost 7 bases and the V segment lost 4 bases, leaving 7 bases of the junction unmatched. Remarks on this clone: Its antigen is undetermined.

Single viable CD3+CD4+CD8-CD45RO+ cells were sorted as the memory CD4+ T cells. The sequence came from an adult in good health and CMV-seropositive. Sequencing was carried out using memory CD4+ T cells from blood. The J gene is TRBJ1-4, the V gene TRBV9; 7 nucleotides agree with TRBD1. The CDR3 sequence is CASSPPGGGEKLFF. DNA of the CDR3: TGTGCCAGCAGCCCCCCAGGGGGGGGTGAAAAACTGTTTTTT.